Following are 8 T cell receptor beta chains from one sample sequenced in a study of shared clonotypes between healthy human individuals. Positive CCR7 selection of CD45RO-negative cells yielded the naive CD8 cells, and terminally differentiated effector memory CD45RA+ cells were excluded. Clones were read by immunoSEQ multiplex PCR, and TCRdb kept only the in-frame ones, dropping some. The data show 550,000 to 600,000 clones, 98% seen once. The material sequenced was naive CD8+ T cells sorted from blood. All receptors derive from a man in his thirties or forties in good health.

The chain carries TRBV27 and TRBJ2-1; 12 nucleotides agree with TRBD2. Germline CDR1 reads MNHEY; CDR2 reads SMNVEV (reference sequence). The CDR3 length is 14 residues. The trim removed 8 bases at V and 6 bases at J, leaving 5 bases unmatched. CDR3 loop: CASRTSGVLNEQFF. CDR3 DNA: TGTGCCAGCCGGACTAGCGGGGTTCTCAATGAGCAGTTCTTC.

The chain is built from TRBV4-1 and TRBJ1-2; D gene ambiguous. Germline CDR1 reads MGHRA; CDR2 reads YSYEKL. This CDR3 has 16 amino acids. Trimming took off 4 bases at V and 1 base at J, with 16 bases between the two ends. The CDR3 sequence: CASSLNQNRLNYGYTF. The DNA for the CDR3 is TGCGCCAGCAGCCTGAATCAGAACAGACTTAACTATGGCTACACCTTC.

The chain is built from TRBV19 and TRBJ2-3; TRBD1 is a possible D gene (5 bases). The CDR3 length is 13 residues. The germline gives CDR1 LNHDA, CDR2 SQIVND (reference sequence). V lost 7 bases to trimming and J lost 6 bases, with 14 bases between them. Written as DNA, the CDR3 is TGTGCCAGTACCACCGGGTCAGGGGATACGCAGTATTTT. This translates into CASTTGSGDTQYF.

V usage is TRBV6-6 and J usage is TRBJ2-1, with D perhaps being TRBD1 or TRBD2 (5 bases each). Trimming left V 3 bases short and J 9 bases short, with 18 bases between. CDR3 length equals 15 residues. Per the germline V gene, CDR1 is MNHNY and CDR2 is SVGAGI (reference sequence). CDR3 nucleotides: TGTGCCAGCAGTTATGAGGTGGGCGAGGGGAGTGAGCAGTTCTTC. Protein: CASSYEVGEGSEQFF.

This chain links TRBV28 with TRBJ2-1; TRBD2 matches at 7 bases. J was trimmed by 1 base and V by 8 bases; bases with no gene match: 8. The CDR3 length is 15 residues. Looked up from germline, CDR1 is MDHEN and CDR2 is SYDVKM. This chain's CDR3 is CASESAGRSYNEQFF. The CDR3 coding sequence is TGTGCCAGCGAGTCAGCGGGAAGGTCCTACAATGAGCAGTTCTTC.

V and J are TRBV11-2 and TRBJ2-7; 8 bases map to TRBD1. The CDR3 covers 16 residues. Per germline, CDR1 SGHAT and CDR2 FQNNGV. Unmatched junction bases numbered 12, after V lost 5 bases and J lost 3 bases. The CDR3 DNA reads as TGTGCCAGCAGCCTCGGTAGGCAGGGGGCGGTCTACGAGCAGTACTTC. Translating gives CASSLGRQGAVYEQYF.

The chain employs TRBV29-1 and TRBJ2-7; 7 bases map to TRBD2. This CDR3 comprises 13 residues. The V segment lost 1 base and the J segment 5 bases; nucleotides outside the gene matches: 5. The germline V gene has CDR1 SQVTM and CDR2 ANQGSEA. The CDR3 loop reads CSVEGGSFNEQYF. The CDR3 region has the DNA TGCAGCGTTGAAGGCGGGAGTTTCAACGAGCAGTACTTC.

This clone was observed once. The CDR3 region is CASSKRDYGDTQYF. In DNA, the CDR3 is TGCGCCAGCAGTAAAAGGGACTACGGAGATACGCAGTATTTT. The gene calls are TRBV10-1 and TRBJ2-3; TRBD2 matches at 7 bases. Trimming cost V 5 bases and J 5 bases; bases outside gene matches: 7. From germline, CDR1 is WNHNN and CDR2 SYGVQD (reference sequence). The CDR3 is made up of 14 amino acids.